This T cell receptor beta chain was profiled in a study of blood T cell repertoires in COVID-19. Study overall: The United States, Italy and Spain were the sources of the acute and convalescent COVID-19 samples. Sample material is recorded as cDNA or gDNA derived from T cells, B-cell-depleted T cells, or PBMCs.

Clones were sequenced by immunoSEQ multiplex PCR, and TCRdb holds only the in-frame ones, with some missing. The profile shows about 310,000 clones, roughly 85% of them singletons. The CDR3 is 15 amino acids. V dropped 4 bases and J dropped 9; count of bases not matched to a gene: 14. The germline gives CDR1 MDHEN, CDR2 SYDVKM. What was sequenced was PBMCs or T cells enriched from blood (not recorded which). This sequence originates from a woman in her twenties or thirties who had been exposed to COVID-19. This rearrangement joins TRBV28 to TRBJ2-7; 8 positions agree with TRBD1. CDR3 residues: CASSSWGQAPLGQYF. The CDR3 DNA is TGTGCCAGCAGTTCTTGGGGACAGGCCCCCCTCGGGCAGTACTTC.